The present T cell receptor beta chain was sequenced within a study of cytomegalovirus exposure and HLA in healthy donors. Study results and limitations: In a later analysis, at a false discovery rate of 0.05, some 15,000 TCR beta sequences were associated with HLA alleles.

A multiplex PCR was run with 60 Vbeta primers and 13 Jbeta primers. The repertoire was sequenced with immunoSEQ multiplex PCR; TCRdb's copy has only in-frame clones and lacks some. The listing records some 84,000 clones. Per germline, CDR1 SGHVS and CDR2 FNYEAQ. V was shortened by 5 bases and J by 2 bases, with 10 bases between the two germline ends. The CDR3 contains 13 residues. Each donor was healthy, and each was a bone marrow donor. As to this clone: Antigen unknown.

V and J are TRBV7-6 and TRBJ2-7, with a possible D match to TRBD2 (5 bases). Sequencing was performed on PBMCs. This TCR derives from a man aged 50-59 years in good health and CMV-seronegative. CDR3 DNA sequence: TGTGCCAGCAGCCCTTCCGGGACCTACGAGCAGTACTTC. It yields the protein CASSPSGTYEQYF. Using reference TRBV7-6 and TRBJ2-7 for the parts outside the CDR3, the full variable domain is GAGVSQSPRYKVTKRGQDVALRCDPISGHVSLYWYRQALGQGPEFLTYFNYEAQQDKSGLPNDRFSAERPEGSISTLTIQRTEQRDSAMYRCASSPSGTYEQYFGPGTRLTVT.